One TCR beta chain is described in this entry. The antigen is not known. The CDR3 loop spans 14 amino acids. J was trimmed by 4 bases and V by 6 bases; bases with no gene match: 10. Germline V lookup: CDR1 SGHNT, CDR2 YYREEE (reference sequence). The source of the sample is a study of cytomegalovirus exposure and HLA in healthy donors. Study results and caveats: Common viral pathogens (according to a later analysis) appeared linked to several of the most significant clusters. Earlier results showed most TCR beta V segments being productive about 90% or about 30% of the time.

Primers included in the PCR were 60 Vbeta and 13 Jbeta primers. Repertoires were generated with immunoSEQ multiplex PCR, while TCRdb's copy carries only in-frame clones and drops some. The table lists over 200,000 clones, 78% of them singletons. The material sequenced was PBMCs. The TCR was taken from a male donor in good health and CMV-seronegative. J is TRBJ2-7 and V is TRBV5-4; 7 nucleotides line up with TRBD1. The CDR3 region is CASMVRDSDYEQYF. CDR3 in DNA: TGTGCCAGCATGGTCCGGGACAGCGATTACGAGCAGTACTTC.